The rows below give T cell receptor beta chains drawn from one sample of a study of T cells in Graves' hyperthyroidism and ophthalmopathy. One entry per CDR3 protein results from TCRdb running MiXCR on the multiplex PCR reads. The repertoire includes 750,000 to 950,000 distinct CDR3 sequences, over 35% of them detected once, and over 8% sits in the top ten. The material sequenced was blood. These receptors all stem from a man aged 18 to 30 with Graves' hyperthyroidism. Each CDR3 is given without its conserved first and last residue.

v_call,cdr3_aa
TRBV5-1,ASSSGLAGRGVYEQY
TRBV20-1,SAGEGRNTEAF
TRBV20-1,SARIVEGAGEQY
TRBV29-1,SAALSGKLF
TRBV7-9,ASSFGSKETQY
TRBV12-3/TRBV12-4,ASSPTVETQETQY
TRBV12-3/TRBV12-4,ASSFLKVRGSYEQY
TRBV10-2,ASSQGEGTGEQY
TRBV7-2,ASSLPLGGEQY
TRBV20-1,SARQGTGANVLT
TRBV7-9,ASSSGRNLAF
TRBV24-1,ATSDFTGVPQH
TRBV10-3,AISERGGNEKLF
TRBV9,ASSVGGGSYYTGELF
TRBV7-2,ASSPRTAGNQPQH
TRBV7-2,ASSLGQIVPYEQY
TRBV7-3,ASSTGSDTQY
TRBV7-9,ASSPTGGAGANVLT
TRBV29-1,SVGHGTEAF
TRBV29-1,SASGTEDSGNTIY
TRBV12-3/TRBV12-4,ASSPGGSTDTQY
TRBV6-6,ASSLRAEEPQH
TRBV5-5,ASSLHTDSS
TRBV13,ASSRALGQGYGYT
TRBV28,AGNRGMGEQY
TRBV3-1,ASSQGGGMVTQY
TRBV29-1,SVAETTGTQH
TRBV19,ASSIFQEETQY
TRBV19,ASSIRQGGGELF
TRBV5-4,ASSLAKGGAQY
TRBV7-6,ASSFTGGAETQY
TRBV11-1,ASSRDHNEKLF
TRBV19,ASSIATGELF
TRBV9,ASRVGGSGYT
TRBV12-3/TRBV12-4,ASRPQGDVYGYT
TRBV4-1,ASSQDGARDQETQY
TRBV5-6,ASRQTGPNEKLF
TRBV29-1,SVDRYTEAF
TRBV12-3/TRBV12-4,ASSLTRGAGNTIY